This passage covers 32 T cell receptor beta chains from one sample sequenced in a study of blood T cell repertoires in COVID-19. Assay used: immunoSEQ multiplex PCR; TCRdb lists only in-frame clones, some missing. The sample carries 75,000 to 85,000 clones, 88% recorded once. Sequencing was performed on peripheral blood. The receptors stem from a human donor in a cohort sampled during active COVID-19.

The chain uses TRBV11-2 and TRBJ2-5; TRBD1 aligns across 7 bases. V dropped 4 bases and J dropped 5; count of bases not matched to a gene: 10. Germline CDR1 SGHAT, CDR2 FQNNGV. The CDR3 has 15 residues. The DNA for the CDR3 is TGTGCCAGCAGCTCCCGACAGGGACGACGGGAGACCCAGTACTTC. Translating it yields CASSSRQGRRETQYF.

This rearrangement joins TRBV4-3 to TRBJ2-5; D is unclear. The V and J ends lost 4 bases and 4 bases respectively, with 13 bases between them. Germline V gene sequence: CDR1 LGHNA, CDR2 YSLEER. The length of the CDR3 is 14 residues. The CDR3 coding sequence is TGCGCCAGCAGCCCTTTTGCGTCAGGAGAGACCCAGTACTTC. Its translation is CASSPFASGETQYF.

The chain employs TRBV9 and TRBJ1-2; 9 bases are shared with TRBD1. CDR3 length: 15 residues. Germline V gene data show CDR1 as SGDLS and CDR2 as YYNGEE. J gave up 6 bases and V 0 bases, and 6 bases lay outside the gene matches. This CDR3 is CASSVVGQGTDGYTF. The CDR3 DNA reads as TGTGCCAGCAGCGTAGTAGGACAGGGGACGGATGGCTACACCTTC.

This clone has more than one count but fewer than ten. The chain uses TRBV10-3 and TRBJ1-5, with D tentatively TRBD1 (5 bases). This CDR3 spans 14 amino acids. CDR1 is ENHRY, CDR2 SYGVKD, per germline. Trimming took off 6 bases at V and 7 bases at J, with 16 bases between the two ends. The CDR3 region is CAIRGGEGSQPQHF. Here the CDR3 DNA reads TGTGCCATCAGGGGGGGAGAGGGCTCACAGCCCCAGCATTTT.

J is TRBJ2-5 and V is TRBV2; D might be TRBD1 (5 bases). Germline V gene data show CDR1 as SNHLY and CDR2 as FYNNEI. The CDR3 extends over 15 amino acids. Trimming took off 1 base at V and 5 bases at J, with 14 bases between the two ends. CDR3 loop: CASSEDLAGQETQYF. CDR3 nucleotides: TGTGCCAGCAGTGAAGACCTGGCAGGGCAGGAGACCCAGTACTTC.

CDR3 sequence: CTSSQETGEATSGRAGEQFF. In nucleotides, the CDR3 is TGCACCAGCAGCCAGGAGACAGGGGAGGCTACTAGCGGGAGGGCGGGCGAGCAGTTCTTC. The V gene is TRBV1, the J gene TRBJ2-1; the DNA was not used to check the table's D call, TRBD2. TRBV1 is assigned pseudogene status. The CDR3 spans 20 residues.

This chain uses TRBV6-1 with TRBJ1-2; D not certain. Germline CDR1 is MNHNS and CDR2 is SASEGT. The CDR3 loop spans 12 amino acids. Trimming shortened V by 3 bases and J by 9 bases, and 11 bases separated the two germline ends. The CDR3 sequence: CASSDQRRSYTF. DNA for the CDR3: TGTGCCAGCAGTGACCAGAGGAGGAGCTACACCTTC.

This clone has a single count. The chain combines TRBV6-5 with TRBJ2-7, with TRBD1 matching 8 bases. V was clipped by 5 bases and J by 2 bases; unmatched bases: 8. This CDR3 has 15 residues. Looked up from germline, CDR1 is MNHEY and CDR2 is SVGAGI. DNA of the CDR3: TGTGCCAGCAGTCGCGGGACAGGTGGGACCTACGAGCAGTACTTC. Amino acid sequence: CASSRGTGGTYEQYF.

The rearrangement uses TRBV11-3 and TRBJ2-5; TRBD1 matches 9 bases. From germline, CDR1 is SGHNT and CDR2 YENEEA. J lost 4 bases, V lost 5 bases, and 8 bases had no gene match. The length of the CDR3 is 15 residues. The chain's CDR3 is CASSQIQGARETQYF. The CDR3 nucleotides are TGTGCCAGCAGCCAAATACAGGGGGCCCGAGAGACCCAGTACTTC.

The J gene is TRBJ1-3, the V gene TRBV3-1 (or the pseudogene TRBV3-2); D unclear. Deletions cut 3 bases from V and 2 bases from J, with 8 bases between. Germline CDR1 LGHDT, CDR2 YNNKEL (reference sequence). The CDR3 consists of 14 residues. The CDR3 is CASSQIDTGNTIYF. The CDR3 DNA sequence: TGTGCCAGCAGCCAGATCGACACTGGAAACACCATATATTTT.

This rearrangement joins TRBV5-4 to TRBJ1-1, with D maybe TRBD1 (6 bases). Germline assignment: CDR1 SGHNT and CDR2 YYREEE (reference sequence). This CDR3 region has 14 residues. V was cut by 0 bases and J by 1 base, with 7 bases left in between. CDR3 amino acids: CASSLGQANTEAFF. In DNA form, the CDR3 reads TGTGCCAGCAGCTTGGGACAGGCGAACACTGAAGCTTTCTTT.

The rearrangement joins TRBV19 to TRBJ2-1, with 14 bases matching TRBD2. This CDR3 comprises 15 residues. Germline CDR1 reads LNHDA; CDR2 reads SQIVND (reference sequence). Trimming took 5 bases from V and 8 from J; bases not matched to a gene: 5. The CDR3, as DNA: TGTGCCAGTAGTCCCGGGACTAGCGGGAGAGATGAGCAGTTCTTC. Encoded protein: CASSPGTSGRDEQFF.

The rearrangement uses TRBV28 and TRBJ1-4; no firm D call. There are 14 residues in the CDR3. Germline assignment: CDR1 MDHEN and CDR2 SYDVKM. The ends were cut back, 2 bases at V and 3 bases at J, with 7 bases in the middle. CDR3 in amino acids: CASSLTNSNEKLFF. CDR3 in DNA: TGTGCCAGCAGTTTAACGAACTCTAATGAAAAACTGTTTTTT.

The rearrangement uses TRBV20-1 and TRBJ2-7, with D perhaps TRBD1 (6 bases). Trimming shortened V by 3 bases and J by 2 bases, and 17 bases separated the two germline ends. Germline loops: CDR1 DFQATT, CDR2 SNEGSKA (reference sequence). This CDR3 has 15 amino acids. The CDR3 sequence: CSASLSRDITYEQYF. DNA of the CDR3: TGCAGTGCTAGTTTATCCCGGGACATAACCTACGAGCAGTACTTC.

The chain carries TRBV11-2 and TRBJ1-3, with 7 bases lining up with TRBD1. This CDR3 is built from 14 residues. The V gene's germline CDR1 is SGHAT and CDR2 FQNNGV. The J segment lost 7 bases and the V segment lost 1 base, leaving 4 bases of the junction unmatched. The CDR3 loop reads CASSLGDSRNTIYF. CDR3 nucleotides: TGTGCCAGCAGCTTAGGGGACAGTCGGAACACCATATATTTT.

This chain links TRBV18 with TRBJ2-7, with TRBD2 matching over 8 bases. The germline gives CDR1 KGHSH, CDR2 LQKENI. J was trimmed by 6 bases and V by 4 bases; bases with no gene match: 11. CDR3 length: 15 amino acids. DNA of the CDR3: TGTGCCAGCTCACTCACTAGCGGATCTACCCGCGAGCAGTACTTC. This sequence encodes CASSLTSGSTREQYF.

This clone was seen a single time. This chain links TRBV5-1 with TRBJ2-1, with 7 bases identical to TRBD1. This CDR3 comprises 16 residues. Germline V gene lookup returns CDR1 SGHRS and CDR2 YFSETQ. The ends lost 1 base at V and 6 bases at J; junction bases unmatched: 10. The CDR3 DNA sequence: TGCGCCAGCAGCTTGCTGTGGGACAGTCTCCCCAATGAGCAGTTCTTC. Encoded protein: CASSLLWDSLPNEQFF.

This rearrangement joins TRBV6-2 or TRBV6-3 to TRBJ2-7; D is unresolved. Trimming pared 2 bases from V and 2 bases from J, leaving 10 bases between. Germline CDR1 is MNHEY and CDR2 is SVGEGT. CDR3 length: 14 amino acids. CDR3 bases: TGTGCCAGCAGTTACCGGGTACGGACCTACGAGCAGTACTTC. Protein: CASSYRVRTYEQYF.

Here the CDR3 DNA reads TGTGCCAGCTCACCACCGAAGGGGCCCACCGGGGAGCTGTTTTTT. Its translation: CASSPPKGPTGELFF. The V and J genes are TRBV18 and TRBJ2-2; D possibly corresponds to TRBD1 (5 bases). Germline CDR1 KGHSH, CDR2 LQKENI. V dropped 0 bases and J dropped 4 bases, with 9 bases sitting between them. The CDR3 runs 15 residues.

The chain uses TRBV29-1 and TRBJ2-1, with TRBD1 identical over 7 bases. V lost 6 bases and J lost 0; bases outside the gene matches: 8. This CDR3 has 15 residues. Germline V CDR1 and CDR2: SQVTM, ANQGSEA. CDR3 DNA: TGCAGCGTGGCAGGGGGTGACTACTCCTACAATGAGCAGTTCTTC. Protein product: CSVAGGDYSYNEQFF.

The V gene is TRBV6-6, the J gene TRBJ1-5, with 8 bases lining up with TRBD1. Germline lookup yields CDR1 MNHNY and CDR2 SVGAGI (reference sequence). This CDR3 contains 14 residues. V trimming: 4 bases; J trimming: 3 bases; junction bases outside the gene matches: 2. The CDR3 protein is CASSSQGANQPQHF. For the CDR3, the DNA is TGTGCCAGCAGTTCCCAGGGGGCCAATCAGCCCCAGCATTTT.

This sequence joins TRBV5-6 and TRBJ1-4, with D uncertain. The germline V gene encodes CDR1 SGHDT and CDR2 YYEEEE. The CDR3 is 12 residues long. V was shortened by 1 base and J by 8 bases, with 6 bases between the two germline ends. CDR3 sequence reads: CASSLWAEKLFF. The CDR3 region has the DNA TGTGCCAGCAGCTTGTGGGCCGAAAAACTGTTTTTT.

The chain has TRBV7-2 and TRBJ2-2, with a weak D call TRBD2 (7 bases). Deletions cut 7 bases from V and 5 bases from J, with 23 bases between. CDR3 size: 17 residues. Germline V gene data show CDR1 as SGHTA and CDR2 as FQGNSA. The CDR3: CASTPPRGPRSTGELFF. The CDR3 bases are TGTGCCAGCACCCCCCCGCGGGGGCCCCGTTCGACCGGGGAGCTGTTTTTT.

The chain uses TRBV5-6 and TRBJ1-1, with unresolved D. CDR1 is SGHDT, CDR2 YYEEEE, per germline. The CDR3 runs 11 residues. V was trimmed by 1 base and J by 8 bases, leaving 6 bases between them. CDR3 in amino acids: CASSLSTEAFF. CDR3 DNA: TGTGCCAGCAGCTTGTCAACAGAAGCTTTCTTT.

The chain is built from TRBV7-2 and TRBJ2-7, with 10 nucleotides matching TRBD1. CDR3 length: 13 amino acids. CDR1 is SGHTA, CDR2 FQGNSA, per germline. J was trimmed by 4 bases and V by 4 bases; bases with no gene match: 1. CDR3 residues: CASSSDRGYEQYF. Here the CDR3 DNA reads TGTGCCAGCAGCTCGGACAGGGGGTACGAGCAGTACTTC. The whole variable domain, remainder taken from reference TRBV7-2 and TRBJ2-7, is GAGVSQSPSNKVTEKGKDVELRCDPISGHTALYWYRQSLGQGLEFLIYFQGNSAPDKSGLPSDRFSAERTGGSVSTLTIQRTQQEDSAVYLCASSSDRGYEQYFGPGTRLTVT.

The chain joins TRBV5-5 to TRBJ1-2; D is unresolved. The CDR3 totals 15 residues. V gave up 0 bases and J gave up 1 base, with 10 bases separating them. Germline V gene sequence: CDR1 SGHKS, CDR2 YYEKEE (reference sequence). CDR3 protein: CASSLVGTNNYGYTF. The CDR3 DNA reads TGTGCCAGCAGCTTGGTTGGCACAAATAACTATGGCTACACCTTC. The full variable domain, in which reference TRBV5-5 and TRBJ1-2 provide the parts outside the CDR3, is DAGVTQSPTHLIKTRGQQVTLRCSPISGHKSVSWYQQVLGQGPQFIFQYYEKEERGRGNFPDRFSARQFPNYSSELNVNALLLGDSALYLCASSLVGTNNYGYTFGSGTRLTVV.

The chain combines TRBV9 with TRBJ1-1; D is possibly TRBD1 (6 bases). The V end was cut by 5 bases, the J end by 4 bases, with 15 bases between. The CDR3 is made up of 14 amino acids. Germline CDR1 SGDLS, CDR2 YYNGEE. CDR3 DNA sequence: TGTGCCAGCAGGCAAGGGGGTGAGGGCACTGAAGCTTTCTTT. Translating gives CASRQGGEGTEAFF.

The rearrangement uses TRBV5-5 and TRBJ1-2; tentatively, D is TRBD1 (6 bases). V dropped 3 bases and J dropped 2 bases, with 14 bases sitting between them. The V gene's germline CDR1 is SGHKS and CDR2 YYEKEE (reference sequence). This CDR3 has 15 residues. CDR3 coding DNA: TGTGCCAGCAGCTCCGAGCCCAGGGGAAACTATGGCTACACCTTC. Translating it yields CASSSEPRGNYGYTF.

This chain joins TRBV4-2 and TRBJ2-5; 7 positions agree with TRBD1. The CDR3 is made up of 14 amino acids. V was pared by 5 bases and J by 3 bases, with 6 bases of the junction left unmatched. Germline V lookup: CDR1 LGHNA, CDR2 YNFKEQ. The DNA for the CDR3 is TGTGCCAGCAGCGAGACAGGGCCCGAAGAGACCCAGTACTTC. Translation: CASSETGPEETQYF.

The V gene is TRBV7-2, the J gene TRBJ1-3, with D possibly being TRBD1 (5 bases). CDR3 length: 15 amino acids. Germline CDR1 and CDR2: SGHTA and FQGNSA. V lost 5 bases to trimming and J lost 0 bases, with 11 bases between them. CDR3 bases: TGTGCCAGCAGCCCTCAGGGCACCTCTGGAAACACCATATATTTT. Its protein is CASSPQGTSGNTIYF.

This chain links TRBV19 with TRBJ2-3, with TRBD2 as a possible D gene (6 bases). In germline, CDR1 is LNHDA, CDR2 SQIVND (reference sequence). V was clipped by 10 bases and J by 3 bases, with 17 bases between them. The CDR3 has 14 residues. CDR3 sequence reads: CATIGTLGTDTQYF. The CDR3 DNA reads as TGTGCCACAATCGGGACTCTCGGAACAGATACGCAGTATTTT.

The V gene is TRBV28, the J gene TRBJ2-5, with 7 bases aligning to TRBD2. The germline V gene encodes CDR1 MDHEN and CDR2 SYDVKM. Trimming cost V 6 bases and J 3 bases; bases outside gene matches: 7. This CDR3 has 14 amino acids. CDR3 sequence: CASSALADEETQYF. The DNA of the CDR3 is TGTGCCAGCAGCGCCCTAGCGGACGAAGAGACCCAGTACTTC.